The rows below give T cell receptor beta chains drawn from one sample of a study of T cell responses to AZD1222 COVID-19 vaccine. Sequencing used immunoSEQ multiplex PCR; TCRdb keeps in-frame clones, though not all of them. This table holds around 150,000 clones, 88% found once. The material sequenced was peripheral blood, taken 28 days after the second AZD1222 dose. Receptors were obtained from an adult who received the AZD1222 COVID-19 vaccine. Both conserved end residues are part of each CDR3. The order of the fields is clone size, J gene, D gene, V gene, CDR3 protein, CDR3 DNA. D genes are given only for firm matches. Part of the rows lack a size; the others show once, few, many or a class for expanded clones.

>.|TRBJ2-5|.|TRBV7-8
CASSLIAATRETQYF
TGTGCCAGCAGCTTAATCGCGGCTACCAGAGAGACCCAGTACTTC
>.|TRBJ1-2|.|TRBV2
CATPWTLLSGGYTF
TGTGCCACACCGTGGACCCTCCTTTCGGGGGGCTACACCTTC
>.|TRBJ2-6|TRBD1|TRBV4-2
CASSHHRGRTSGANVLTF
TGTGCCAGCAGCCACCACAGGGGGCGGACTTCTGGGGCCAACGTCCTGACTTTC
>.|TRBJ2-1|TRBD2|TRBV19
CASSIIPRGAPKYEQFF
TGTGCCAGTAGTATAATTCCGCGGGGGGCCCCAAAGTATGAGCAGTTCTTC
>.|TRBJ2-2|TRBD2|TRBV11-3
CASSLGGGWFTGELFF
TGTGCCAGCAGCTTAGGCGGGGGTTGGTTCACCGGGGAGCTGTTTTTT
>.|TRBJ1-1|TRBD1|TRBV5-4
CASSLGGQVSNTEAFF
TGTGCCAGCAGCTTGGGGGGACAGGTTTCGAACACTGAAGCTTTCTTT
>.|TRBJ2-5|.|TRBV10-1
CASSRGHRGGQETQYF
TGCGCCAGCAGCCGCGGACACAGGGGGGGACAAGAGACCCAGTACTTC
>.|TRBJ1-5|.|TRBV6-5
CASTGQGQGNQPQHF
TGTGCCAGCACCGGGCAGGGGCAAGGCAATCAGCCCCAGCATTTT
>.|TRBJ2-1|.|TRBV6-6
CASTQGHSSYNEQFF
TGTGCCAGCACCCAGGGACACTCCTCCTACAATGAGCAGTTCTTC
>once|TRBJ1-1|.|TRBV18
CASSQRTVSGTEAFF
TGTGCCAGCTCACAGCGGACAGTAAGTGGCACTGAAGCTTTCTTT
>.|TRBJ1-1|.|TRBV10-3
CAISDSSLNTEAFF
TGTGCCATCAGTGACAGCTCTTTGAACACTGAAGCTTTCTTT
>.|TRBJ2-7|.|TRBV4-1
CASSQEFRGREQYF
TGCGCCAGCAGCCAAGAGTTCCGAGGCCGCGAGCAGTACTTC
>.|TRBJ1-2|.|TRBV6-5
CASTRDILNYGYTF
TGTGCCAGCACCCGGGACATTTTAAACTATGGCTACACCTTC
>.|TRBJ1-6|TRBD1|TRBV2
CASSDPQTGTDSPLHF
TGTGCCAGCAGTGATCCCCAGACAGGGACCGATTCACCCCTCCACTTT
>.|TRBJ2-3|.|TRBV5-6
CASSSSRVISTDTQYF
TGTGCCAGCAGCTCATCCAGGGTAATTAGCACAGATACGCAGTATTTT
>.|TRBJ1-1|.|TRBV5-1
CASSLAQDGGTEAFF
TGCGCCAGCAGCTTGGCCCAGGACGGAGGGACTGAAGCTTTCTTT
>.|TRBJ1-4|.|TRBV12-3/TRBV12-4
CASSLSVEKLFF
TGTGCCAGCAGTTTATCTGTTGAAAAACTGTTTTTT
>.|TRBJ2-2|TRBD2|TRBV4-1
CASSQGYEASGDTGELFF
TGCGCCAGCAGCCAAGGGTATGAAGCTAGCGGGGACACCGGGGAGCTGTTTTTT
>once|TRBJ2-1|.|TRBV7-9
CASRQTVGKGDEQFF
TGTGCCAGCAGGCAGACAGTCGGAAAGGGGGATGAGCAGTTCTTC
>.|TRBJ1-6|.|TRBV7-3
CASSSNATPYSPLHF
TGTGCCAGCAGCTCCAATGCGACTCCTTATTCACCCCTCCACTTT
>few|TRBJ2-2|TRBD1|TRBV7-2
CASSTGTVTGELFF
TGTGCCAGCAGCACCGGGACAGTCACCGGGGAGCTGTTTTTT
>.|TRBJ2-1|.|TRBV3-1/TRBV3-2
CASSQASKNEQFF
TGTGCCAGCAGCCAGGCCTCTAAGAATGAGCAGTTCTTC
>few|TRBJ1-1|.|TRBV6-5
CASSSLGGRAEAFF
TGTGCCAGCAGTTCCTTAGGGGGTCGCGCTGAAGCTTTCTTT
>.|TRBJ1-2|TRBD1|TRBV25-1
CASSLDRDRGYTF
TGTGCCAGCAGCCTGGACAGGGATCGTGGCTACACCTTC
>.|TRBJ2-7|.|TRBV2
CASSEGAAKSYEQYF
TGTGCCAGCAGTGAAGGGGCCGCGAAATCCTACGAGCAGTACTTC
>.|TRBJ1-3|TRBD1|TRBV18
CASSAYRGTGNTIYF
TGTGCCAGCTCAGCTTACAGGGGGACTGGAAACACCATATATTTT
>.|TRBJ2-1|.|TRBV10-1
CASSGLGNEQFF
TGCGCCAGCAGTGGACTAGGGAATGAGCAGTTCTTC
>.|TRBJ1-1|.|TRBV20-1
CSARDREEAFF
TGCAGTGCTAGAGACAGGGAGGAAGCTTTCTTT
>.|TRBJ1-1|.|TRBV10-3
CAISEATVPPAAFF
TGTGCCATCAGTGAGGCGACAGTACCCCCCGCCGCTTTCTTT
>.|TRBJ2-3|.|TRBV7-2
CASRVGVSTDTQYF
TGTGCCAGCAGGGTGGGGGTAAGCACAGATACGCAGTATTTT
>.|TRBJ2-7|TRBD2|TRBV30
CASEGTSDSYEQYF
TGTGCCTCGGAGGGGACTAGCGACTCCTACGAGCAGTACTTC
>.|TRBJ1-5|.|TRBV15
CATSPTMNSNQPQHF
TGTGCCACCAGCCCTACGATGAATAGCAATCAGCCCCAGCATTTT
>.|TRBJ1-2|.|TRBV3-1/TRBV3-2
CASSQGAALGGYTF
TGTGCCAGCAGCCAAGGGGCGGCGTTAGGGGGCTACACCTTC
>.|TRBJ1-1|.|TRBV30
CAWSPGTEAFF
TGTGCCTGGAGTCCAGGAACTGAAGCTTTCTTT
>.|TRBJ2-6|.|TRBV5-5
CASSRATGANVLTF
TGTGCCAGCAGCAGGGCGACTGGGGCCAACGTCCTGACTTTC
>once|TRBJ2-3|.|TRBV2
CASSASWGRADTQYF
TGTGCCAGCAGTGCGAGTTGGGGCCGGGCAGATACGCAGTATTTT
>.|TRBJ1-5|.|TRBV19
CASSAQASNQPQHF
TGTGCCAGTAGTGCCCAGGCCTCCAATCAGCCCCAGCATTTT
>.|TRBJ1-5|.|TRBV6-5
CASSYYQGQPQHF
TGTGCCAGCAGTTACTATCAGGGTCAGCCCCAGCATTTT
>.|TRBJ1-4|.|TRBV5-4
CASSPQGSGEKLFF
TGTGCCAGCAGCCCGCAGGGGAGTGGTGAAAAACTGTTTTTT
>.|TRBJ2-7|.|TRBV7-9
CASSSRDLGLYEQYF
TGTGCCAGCAGCTCCCGGGACCTAGGCCTCTACGAGCAGTACTTC
>few|TRBJ1-5|.|TRBV6-2/TRBV6-3
CASSYLPGQGGQPQHF
TGTGCCAGCAGTTACTTACCGGGCCAGGGAGGTCAGCCCCAGCATTTT
>.|TRBJ1-2|.|TRBV19
CASSIGGQLQWGGYTF
TGTGCCAGTAGTATTGGCGGACAGTTACAGTGGGGAGGCTACACCTTC
>.|TRBJ1-5|.|TRBV19
CATSIGSPNQPQHF
TGTGCCACTAGCATAGGGTCCCCCAATCAGCCCCAGCATTTT
>.|TRBJ1-4|.|TRBV12-3/TRBV12-4
CASRGAFFEKLFF
TGTGCCAGCAGGGGAGCATTTTTTGAAAAACTGTTTTTT
>.|TRBJ1-1|.|TRBV29-1
CSVEGADWNTEAFF
TGCAGCGTTGAAGGGGCAGACTGGAACACTGAAGCTTTCTTT
>.|TRBJ1-6|TRBD1|TRBV4-3
CASSQATGQNNSPLHF
TGCGCCAGCAGCCAAGCCACGGGACAGAATAATTCACCCCTCCACTTT